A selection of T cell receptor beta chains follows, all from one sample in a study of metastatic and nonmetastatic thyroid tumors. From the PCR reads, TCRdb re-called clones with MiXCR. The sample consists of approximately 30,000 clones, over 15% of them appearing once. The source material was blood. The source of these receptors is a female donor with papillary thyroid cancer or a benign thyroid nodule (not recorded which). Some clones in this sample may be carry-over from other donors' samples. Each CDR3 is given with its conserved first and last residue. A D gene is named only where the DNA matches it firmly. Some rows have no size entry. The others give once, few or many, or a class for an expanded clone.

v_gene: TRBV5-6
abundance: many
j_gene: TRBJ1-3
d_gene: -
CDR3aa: CASSLGVTSGNTIYF
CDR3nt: TGTGCCAGCAGCTTGGGGGTAACCTCTGGAAACACCATATATTTT

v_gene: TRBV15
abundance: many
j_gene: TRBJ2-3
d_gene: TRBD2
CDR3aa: CATSRGEKRGPDTQYF
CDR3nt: TGTGCCACCAGCAGAGGGGAAAAGCGGGGGCCAGATACGCAGTATTTT

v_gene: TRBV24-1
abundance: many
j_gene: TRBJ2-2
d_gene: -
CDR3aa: CATSDYRVTGELFF
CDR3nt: TGTGCCACCAGTGATTACAGGGTGACCGGGGAGCTGTTTTTT

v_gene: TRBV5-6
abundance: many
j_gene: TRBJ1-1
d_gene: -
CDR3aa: CASSRDNMNTEAFF
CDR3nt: TGTGCCAGCAGCCGGGACAATATGAACACTGAAGCTTTCTTT

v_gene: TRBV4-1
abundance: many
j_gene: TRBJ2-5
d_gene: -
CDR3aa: CASSPSERTAKETQYF
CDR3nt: TGCGCCAGCAGCCCCTCTGAGCGGACAGCCAAAGAGACCCAGTACTTC

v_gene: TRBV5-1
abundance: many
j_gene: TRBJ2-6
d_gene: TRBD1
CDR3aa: CASSLSTGGASGANVLTF
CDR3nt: TGCGCCAGCAGCCTCTCGACAGGGGGCGCGTCTGGGGCCAACGTCCTGACTTTC

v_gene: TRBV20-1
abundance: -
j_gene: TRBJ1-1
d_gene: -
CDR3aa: CSARDSVEGTEAFF
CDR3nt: TGCAGTGCTAGAGATTCGGTGGAGGGCACTGAAGCTTTCTTT

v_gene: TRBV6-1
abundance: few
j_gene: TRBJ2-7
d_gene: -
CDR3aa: CASSLGTPRDEQYF
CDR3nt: TGTGCCAGCAGTCTTGGGACACCAAGGGACGAGCAGTACTTC

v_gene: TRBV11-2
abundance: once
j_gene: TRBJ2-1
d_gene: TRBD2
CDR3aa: CASSLRGGVGSLDEQFF
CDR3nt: TGTGCCAGCTCTTTACGGGGGGGCGTCGGATCCTTGGATGAGCAGTTCTTC

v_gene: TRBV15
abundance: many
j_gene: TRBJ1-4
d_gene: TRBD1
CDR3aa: CATSREDRSYEKLFF
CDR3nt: TGTGCCACCAGCAGGGAGGACAGGTCTTATGAAAAACTGTTTTTT

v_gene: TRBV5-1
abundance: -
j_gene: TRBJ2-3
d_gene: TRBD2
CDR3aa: CASSIRLAGAADTQYF
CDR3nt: TGCGCCAGCAGCATAAGACTAGCGGGAGCAGCAGATACGCAGTATTTT

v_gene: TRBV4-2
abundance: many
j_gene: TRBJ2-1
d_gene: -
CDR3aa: CASSQDEINEQFF
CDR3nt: TGTGCCAGCAGCCAAGATGAGATTAATGAGCAGTTCTTC

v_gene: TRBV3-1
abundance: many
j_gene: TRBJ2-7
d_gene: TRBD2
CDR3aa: CASSQGVGLGYEQYF
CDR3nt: TGTGCCAGCAGCCAAGGGGTGGGACTAGGCTACGAGCAGTACTTC

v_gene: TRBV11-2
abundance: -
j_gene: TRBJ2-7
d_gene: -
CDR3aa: CASSFRGRFREQYF
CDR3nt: TGTGCCAGCAGCTTCAGGGGTAGATTTCGGGAGCAGTACTTC

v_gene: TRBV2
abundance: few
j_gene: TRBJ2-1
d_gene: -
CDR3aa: CTSSEYSEEQFF
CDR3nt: TGTACCAGCAGTGAATACTCAGAGGAGCAGTTCTTC

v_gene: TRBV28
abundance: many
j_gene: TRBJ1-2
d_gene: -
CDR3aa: CASSSPAGDGYTF
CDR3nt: TGTGCCAGCAGTTCCCCCGCGGGAGATGGCTACACCTTC

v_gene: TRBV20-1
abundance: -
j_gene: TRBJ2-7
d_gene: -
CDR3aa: CSARGAFSYDQYF
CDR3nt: TGCAGTGCCAGGGGGGCGTTTTCCTACGATCAGTACTTC

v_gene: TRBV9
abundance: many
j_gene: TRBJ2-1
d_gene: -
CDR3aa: CASSPSVLINEQFF
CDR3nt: TGTGCCAGCAGCCCCTCTGTGCTAATCAATGAGCAGTTCTTC

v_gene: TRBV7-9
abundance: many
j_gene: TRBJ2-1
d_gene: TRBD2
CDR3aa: CASSPTGTNGDEQFF
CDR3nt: TGTGCCAGCAGTCCCACCGGGACTAACGGTGATGAGCAGTTCTTC

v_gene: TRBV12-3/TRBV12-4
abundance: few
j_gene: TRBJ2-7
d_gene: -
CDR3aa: CASSPRAGRDYEQYF
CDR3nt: TGTGCCAGCAGTCCCCGGGCAGGGCGTGACTACGAGCAGTACTTC

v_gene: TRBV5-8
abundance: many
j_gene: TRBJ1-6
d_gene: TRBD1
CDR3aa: CASSLAPRQGNSPLHF
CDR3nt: TGTGCCAGCAGCTTGGCCCCTAGACAGGGAAATTCACCCCTCCACTTT

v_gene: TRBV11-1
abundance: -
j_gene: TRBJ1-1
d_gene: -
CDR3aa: CASSPSTGLGYKEAFF
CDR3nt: TGTGCCAGCAGCCCTTCAACGGGACTGGGCTACAAAGAAGCTTTCTTT

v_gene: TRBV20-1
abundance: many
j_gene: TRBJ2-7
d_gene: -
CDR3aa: CSARPTGNYEQYF
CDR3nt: TGCAGTGCTCGACCGACAGGAAACTACGAGCAGTACTTC

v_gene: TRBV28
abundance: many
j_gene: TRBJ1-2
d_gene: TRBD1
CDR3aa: CATSRQGRYGYTF
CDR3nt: TGTGCCACCTCCAGACAGGGGCGGTATGGCTACACCTTC

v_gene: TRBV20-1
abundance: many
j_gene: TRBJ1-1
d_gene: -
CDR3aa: CSARRQGAEAFF
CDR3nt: TGCAGTGCTAGACGGCAGGGTGCCGAAGCTTTCTTT

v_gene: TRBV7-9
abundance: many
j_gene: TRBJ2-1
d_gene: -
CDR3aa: CASSFGGNINEQFF
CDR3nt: TGTGCCAGCAGCTTTGGTGGGAATATCAATGAGCAGTTCTTC

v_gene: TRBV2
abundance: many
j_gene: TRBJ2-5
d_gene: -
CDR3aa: CASSGGLGETQYF
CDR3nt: TGTGCCAGCAGTGGGGGGTTGGGGGAGACCCAGTACTTC

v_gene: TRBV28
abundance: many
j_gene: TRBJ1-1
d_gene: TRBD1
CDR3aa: CASLGDRGRVTEAFF
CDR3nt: TGTGCCAGCCTGGGTGACAGGGGCCGGGTCACTGAAGCTTTCTTT

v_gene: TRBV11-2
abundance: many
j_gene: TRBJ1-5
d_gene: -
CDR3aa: CASSFSGPDQPQHF
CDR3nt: TGTGCCAGCAGCTTTTCAGGGCCTGATCAGCCCCAGCATTTT

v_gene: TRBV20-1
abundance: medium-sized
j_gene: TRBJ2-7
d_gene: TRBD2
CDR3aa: CSARGLADYEQYF
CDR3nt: TGCAGTGCTAGGGGACTAGCGGACTACGAGCAGTACTTC

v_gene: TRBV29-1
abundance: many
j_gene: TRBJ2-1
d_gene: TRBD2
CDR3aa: CSVVSGNYNEQFF
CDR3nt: TGCAGCGTTGTCAGCGGGAACTACAATGAGCAGTTCTTC

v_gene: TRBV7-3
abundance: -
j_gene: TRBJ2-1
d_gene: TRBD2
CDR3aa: CASSPGLAGDEQFF
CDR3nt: TGTGCCAGCAGCCCCGGACTAGCGGGGGATGAGCAGTTCTTC

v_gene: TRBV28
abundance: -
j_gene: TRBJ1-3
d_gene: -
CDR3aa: CASSKWGGSGNTIYF
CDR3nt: TGCGCCAGCAGTAAATGGGGTGGATCTGGAAACACCATATATTTT